Below, 25 T cell receptor beta chains from the same sample are listed, as sequenced in a study of blood T cell repertoires in COVID-19. Clones were read by immunoSEQ multiplex PCR, and TCRdb kept only the in-frame ones, dropping some. The sample lists approximately 200,000 clones, roughly 82% occurring once. Sequenced: PBMCs or T cells enriched from blood (not recorded which). These TCRs come from a woman in her twenties or thirties who had recovered from COVID-19.

The rearrangement joins TRBV30 to TRBJ1-2; the D is unclear. This CDR3 is 13 amino acids long. The germline V gene encodes CDR1 GTSNPN and CDR2 SVGIG (reference sequence). V was shortened by 5 bases and J by 9 bases, with 19 bases between the two germline ends. The DNA for the CDR3 is TGTGCCTGGGATACCGGGTCCGCCGGATGCTACACCTTC. This encodes CAWDTGSAGCYTF.

This clone came up once. The chain combines TRBV21-1 with TRBJ1-2; TRBD1, the D gene given by the table, was not confirmed from the DNA. TRBV21-1 has pseudogene status. CDR3 length equals 16 residues. This chain's CDR3 is CASSKVKGQGARGYTF. DNA of the CDR3: TGTGCCAGCAGCAAAGTCAAGGGACAGGGGGCGCGTGGCTACACCTTC.

The V and J genes are TRBV4-1 and TRBJ2-1; 8 nucleotides agree with TRBD2. CDR1 and CDR2 from the germline V gene are MGHRA and YSYEKL. J gave up 0 bases and V 3 bases, and 10 bases lay outside the gene matches. The CDR3 loop spans 18 amino acids. The CDR3 DNA sequence: TGCGCCAGCAGCCACTTAGCGGGACCCTTCAGCTCCTACAATGAGCAGTTCTTC. This sequence encodes CASSHLAGPFSSYNEQFF.

A remark on this clone: The same CDR3 can be traced to other DNA sequences in this sample. V usage is TRBV5-1 and J usage is TRBJ2-7; D is perhaps TRBD1 (5 bases). The CDR3 extends over 12 amino acids. Germline CDR1 reads SGHRS; CDR2 reads YFSETQ. The germline V and J ends were trimmed by 2 bases and 5 bases, with 8 bases remaining between them. Written as DNA, the CDR3 is TGCGCCAGCAGCTTTCAAGGGGACGAGCAGTACTTC. It yields the protein CASSFQGDEQYF.

The V call is TRBV5-5, the J call TRBJ2-1; D might be TRBD2 (7 bases). Germline V CDR1 and CDR2: SGHKS, YYEKEE (reference sequence). Trimming cost V 1 base and J 6 bases, with 17 bases left between them. The CDR3 spans 16 residues. DNA of the CDR3: TGTGCCAGCAGCTTGCAGGGGAGGGCTTCAGGCAATGAGCAGTTCTTC. Translated: CASSLQGRASGNEQFF.

This chain uses TRBV28 with TRBJ2-1, with 10 bases lining up with TRBD1. The CDR3 extends over 15 amino acids. The germline V gene encodes CDR1 MDHEN and CDR2 SYDVKM. V dropped 5 bases and J dropped 3; count of bases not matched to a gene: 4. The CDR3 sequence: CASSVRDRGYNEQFF. CDR3 nucleotide sequence: TGTGCCAGCAGTGTCCGGGACAGGGGCTACAATGAGCAGTTCTTC.

The V gene is TRBV9, the J gene TRBJ2-7, with TRBD2 matching 8 bases. Germline-derived CDR1 and CDR2 are SGDLS and YYNGEE. The CDR3 runs 15 residues. With 4 bases clipped from V and 5 bases from J, the junction kept 11 bases outside the gene matches. The CDR3 loop is CASSFTPAGVDEQYF. CDR3 in DNA: TGTGCCAGCAGCTTCACCCCAGCGGGAGTAGACGAGCAGTACTTC.

The rearrangement uses TRBV4-1 and TRBJ1-1; no reliable D call. V was trimmed by 4 bases and J by 0 bases, leaving 12 bases between them. The CDR3 is made up of 15 amino acids. Germline V gene lookup returns CDR1 MGHRA and CDR2 YSYEKL. The CDR3 loop reads CASSPQEGMNTEAFF. CDR3 nucleotides: TGCGCCAGCAGCCCCCAGGAAGGAATGAACACTGAAGCTTTCTTT.

This clone was picked up a small number of times. The chain couples TRBV6-1 to TRBJ1-2; no firm D call. This CDR3 comprises 15 residues. The germline CDR1 and CDR2 sequences are MNHNS and SASEGT. V lost 2 bases and J 6 bases, leaving 16 bases between the germline ends. CDR3 protein: CASSERGRRRDGYTF. CDR3 bases: TGTGCCAGCAGTGAACGTGGAAGGAGGAGGGATGGCTACACCTTC.

The chain is built from TRBV5-6 and TRBJ1-1; TRBD1 agrees at 7 bases. Germline V CDR1 and CDR2: SGHDT, YYEEEE. CDR3 length equals 14 residues. The V gene end was trimmed by 2 bases and the J gene end by 7 bases; junction bases not matched to a gene: 8. The CDR3 sequence is CASSFLRGQREAFF. Here the CDR3 DNA reads TGTGCCAGCAGCTTCCTGCGGGGACAGCGTGAAGCTTTCTTT.

The sample holds one count of this clone. CDR3 DNA: TGTGCCAGCAGCTTAGATCCGGGAGGTGGATACCAAGAGACCCAGTACTTC. Amino acid sequence: CASSLDPGGGYQETQYF. The chain combines TRBV7-2 with TRBJ2-5, with TRBD2 identical over 7 bases. The CDR3 totals 17 residues. The V gene end was trimmed by 1 base and the J gene end by 0 bases; junction bases not matched to a gene: 8. The germline V gene has CDR1 SGHTA and CDR2 FQGNSA.

Points on this clone: This may be a read error: a much more frequent sequence differs by one nucleotide. The V and J genes are TRBV6-4 and TRBJ2-1; 11 bases align to TRBD2. Germline V CDR1 and CDR2: MRHNA, SNTAGT. The CDR3 has 15 residues. The J segment lost 5 bases and the V segment lost 0 bases, leaving 0 bases of the junction unmatched. The CDR3 nucleotides are TGTGCCAGCAGTGACTCGACTAGCGGGAACAATGAGCAGTTCTTC. Translated, it gives CASSDSTSGNNEQFF.

This rearrangement joins TRBV13 to TRBJ2-7; D gene uncertain. CDR3 size: 14 residues. Trimming left V 5 bases short and J 3 bases short, with 14 bases between. The germline CDR1 and CDR2 sequences are PRHDT and FYEKMQ (reference sequence). The CDR3 here is CASSATEEIYEQYF. CDR3 bases: TGTGCCAGCAGCGCTACTGAGGAGATCTACGAGCAGTACTTC.

This chain uses TRBV19 with TRBJ2-2, with 7 positions matching TRBD1. CDR3 size: 14 residues. Germline assignment: CDR1 LNHDA and CDR2 SQIVND (reference sequence). V trimming: 6 bases; J trimming: 6 bases; junction bases outside the gene matches: 7. Here the CDR3 reads CASRGLGGPGELFF. CDR3 coding DNA: TGTGCCAGTAGGGGATTAGGGGGCCCCGGGGAGCTGTTTTTT.

The rearrangement uses TRBV9 and TRBJ1-4, with 7 bases matching TRBD1. Germline lookup yields CDR1 SGDLS and CDR2 YYNGEE. V lost 4 bases and J lost 3; bases outside the gene matches: 6. The CDR3 runs to 15 residues. CDR3 in DNA: TGTGCCAGCAGCTTCAGACAGGGACCTAATGAAAAACTGTTTTTT. This codes for CASSFRQGPNEKLFF. The full variable domain, rest sourced from reference TRBV9 and TRBJ1-4, is DSGVTQTPKHLITATGQRVTLRCSPRSGDLSVYWYQQSLDQGLQFLIQYYNGEERAKGNILERFSAQQFPDLHSELNLSSLELGDSALYFCASSFRQGPNEKLFFGSGTQLSVL.

The V and J genes are TRBV5-6 and TRBJ1-4, with TRBD1 identical over 7 bases. V was pared by 0 bases and J by 10 bases, with 3 bases of the junction left unmatched. Germline CDR1 and CDR2: SGHDT and YYEEEE. There are 13 residues in the CDR3. The CDR3 sequence is CASSLGNRGKLFF. As DNA, the CDR3 is TGTGCCAGCAGCTTGGGTAACAGGGGAAAACTGTTTTTT.

The chain is built from TRBV28 and TRBJ2-7; D remains unclear. The CDR3 extends over 13 amino acids. The V gene lost 3 bases and the J gene lost 3 bases, with 9 bases spanning the gap. CDR1 and CDR2 from the germline V gene are MDHEN and SYDVKM. The CDR3 DNA reads TGTGCCAGCAGTTTGGCTGACTTCTACGAGCAGTACTTC. It is translated as CASSLADFYEQYF.

The chain has TRBV24-1 and TRBJ1-2; D might be TRBD1 (6 bases). The V and J ends lost 7 bases and 4 bases respectively, with 15 bases between them. Germline CDR1 KGHDR, CDR2 SFDVKD. The CDR3 is 14 residues long. CDR3 in DNA: TGTGCCACCAGATCAGCAGGGGACATCTATGGCTACACCTTC. This sequence encodes CATRSAGDIYGYTF.

The chain recombines TRBV5-5 with TRBJ2-7, with 10 bases aligning to TRBD2. CDR1 is SGHKS, CDR2 YYEKEE, per germline (reference sequence). This CDR3 region has 15 residues. V was clipped by 4 bases and J by 4 bases; unmatched bases: 8. In DNA form, the CDR3 reads TGTGCCAGCAGCCTGTCTCTAGCGGGAGATTACGAGCAGTACTTC. It yields the protein CASSLSLAGDYEQYF.

This rearrangement joins TRBV11-3 to TRBJ2-1; 10 nucleotides match TRBD2. Germline V gives CDR1 SGHNT, CDR2 YENEEA. The CDR3 runs to 20 residues. Trimming cost V 6 bases and J 0 bases; bases outside gene matches: 17. CDR3 residues: CASSRTPELAGPSSYNEQFF. In DNA form, the CDR3 reads TGTGCCAGCAGTCGCACACCTGAACTAGCGGGACCAAGCTCCTACAATGAGCAGTTCTTC.

This clone is a singleton in its sample. This chain joins TRBV24-1 and TRBJ2-5; D possibly corresponds to TRBD2 (7 bases). The CDR3 loop spans 18 amino acids. Germline V gene sequence: CDR1 KGHDR, CDR2 SFDVKD. V lost 4 bases and J lost 6, with 26 bases in between. The CDR3 is CATSDAEGGATRPQTQYF. DNA of the CDR3: TGTGCCACCAGTGACGCAGAAGGGGGGGCGACCCGACCCCAGACCCAGTACTTC.

This chain connects TRBV5-4 to TRBJ1-5; D remains ambiguous. This CDR3 contains 13 residues. Trimming took off 2 bases at V and 2 bases at J, with 5 bases between the two ends. CDR1 is SGHNT, CDR2 YYREEE, per germline (reference sequence). The CDR3 DNA follows: TGTGCCAGCAGCTTATCGGGCAATCAGCCCCAGCATTTT. Translated, it gives CASSLSGNQPQHF.

The rearrangement links TRBV7-3 to TRBJ2-5, with D maybe TRBD2 (5 bases). The CDR3 covers 14 residues. Germline CDR1 reads SGHTA; CDR2 reads FQGTGA. The V end was cut by 2 bases, the J end by 1 base, with 8 bases between. The CDR3 loop is CASSLYEGQETQYF. The CDR3 nucleotides are TGTGCCAGCAGCTTATATGAGGGCCAAGAGACCCAGTACTTC.

The V gene is TRBV6-4, the J gene TRBJ1-1, with D possibly TRBD1 on 6 matching bases. The V and J ends lost 2 bases and 4 bases respectively, with 11 bases between them. Germline CDR1 reads MRHNA; CDR2 reads SNTAGT. CDR3 length: 14 amino acids. The CDR3 protein is CASSDTDSSTEAFF. For the CDR3, the DNA is TGTGCCAGCAGTGACACGGACAGTTCCACTGAAGCTTTCTTT.

This clone was observed a handful of times. The J gene is TRBJ2-7, the V gene TRBV5-4; unclear D gene. Germline CDR1 reads SGHNT; CDR2 reads YYREEE (reference sequence). With 0 bases removed from V and 3 bases from J, the gap between germline ends came to 4 bases. This CDR3 has 12 amino acids. The CDR3 protein is CASSLDGYEQYF. The CDR3 nucleotides read TGTGCCAGCAGCTTGGACGGCTACGAGCAGTACTTC.